These T cell receptor beta chains were read from a single sample in a study of control samples from healthy donors and cancer patients. Produced via immunoSEQ multiplex PCR; TCRdb's table is partial and in-frame only. The profile shows about 110,000 clones, roughly nine tenths of them singletons. Sequenced input: blood. The receptors were gathered from a human donor in good health. The donor label of this sample is uncertain. Each CDR3 is given with its conserved first and last residue. Each record gives: clone size, CDR3 length, J gene, D gene, V gene, CDR3 protein, CDR3 DNA. The D gene is left open where the match is weak. The size field is filled for only some rows; it gives once, few, many or a size class.

-	18	TRBJ2-2	TRBD1	TRBV27	CASSSPPSGTVNTGELFF	TGTGCCAGCAGTTCGCCACCCTCCGGGACAGTAAACACCGGGGAGCTGTTTTTT
-	17	TRBJ1-4	-	TRBV5-1	CASSPQNRQATNEKLFF	TGCGCCAGCAGCCCTCAAAATAGACAGGCAACTAATGAAAAACTGTTTTTT
-	14	TRBJ2-1	-	TRBV29-1	CSVRLVMAYNEQFF	TGCAGCGTTAGACTAGTAATGGCCTACAATGAGCAGTTCTTC
-	15	TRBJ2-3	TRBD1	TRBV18	CASSSGTGEADTQYF	TGTGCCAGCTCATCCGGGACAGGAGAAGCAGATACGCAGTATTTT
-	14	TRBJ1-1	-	TRBV5-1	CASSPTVGNTEAFF	TGCGCCAGCAGCCCTACGGTCGGAAACACTGAAGCTTTCTTT
-	15	TRBJ1-5	TRBD1	TRBV5-1	CASSLDGRGTLPQHF	TGCGCCAGCAGCTTGGATGGCAGGGGGACTTTGCCCCAGCATTTT
-	17	TRBJ1-4	TRBD1	TRBV7-8	CASSLNRGQGTNEKLFF	TGTGCCAGCAGCCTCAACCGAGGACAGGGAACTAATGAAAAACTGTTTTTT
once	15	TRBJ2-1	-	TRBV18	CASSPSQGSYNEQFF	TGTGCCAGCTCACCAAGCCAGGGCTCCTACAATGAGCAGTTCTTC
-	14	TRBJ2-7	TRBD1	TRBV7-2	CASSRDRVKYEQYF	TGTGCCAGCAGCCGGGACAGGGTGAAATACGAGCAGTACTTC
-	14	TRBJ1-3	TRBD1	TRBV5-8	CASSRTGFGNTIYF	TGTGCCAGCAGTAGGACAGGGTTCGGAAACACCATATATTTT
few	15	TRBJ1-1	-	TRBV5-6	CASSPGPYVNTEAFF	TGTGCCAGCAGCCCGGGCCCTTATGTGAACACTGAAGCTTTCTTT
-	12	TRBJ1-2	-	TRBV7-2	CASSPRVWGYTF	TGTGCCAGCAGCCCCAGGGTCTGGGGCTACACCTTC
-	16	TRBJ1-6	-	TRBV27	CASSLQGLRNNSPLHF	TGTGCCAGCAGCTTACAAGGCTTAAGGAATAATTCACCCCTCCACTTT
-	15	TRBJ2-3	TRBD2	TRBV6-4	CASSDGRGATDTQYF	TGTGCCAGCAGTGACGGGCGGGGGGCCACAGATACGCAGTATTTT
-	10	TRBJ1-3	-	TRBV12-3/TRBV12-4	CASSLNTIYF	TGTGCCAGCAGTTTGAACACCATATATTTT
-	14	TRBJ2-5	TRBD1	TRBV10-3	CAIRMDRYQETQYF	TGTGCCATCAGAATGGACAGGTACCAAGAGACCCAGTACTTC
-	15	TRBJ1-3	-	TRBV6-5	CASSYGAGDGNTIYF	TGTGCCAGCAGTTACGGGGCCGGGGATGGAAACACCATATATTTT